One sample yielded the 15 T cell receptor beta chains listed below, sequenced in a study of cytomegalovirus exposure and HLA in healthy donors. PCR amplification relied on 60 Vbeta primers (plus 13 Jbeta primers). TCRdb keeps only in-frame clones here, not all; method: immunoSEQ multiplex PCR. This sample carries about 160,000 clones, around 85% of them seen once, and the ten largest clones take more than 0.7%. The sequencing sample was made of PBMCs. Receptor source: a woman aged 25-40 years in good health and CMV-seronegative.

This clone was detected only a few times. This chain joins TRBV6-6 and TRBJ2-6; TRBD2 matches 8 bases. The V and J ends lost 5 bases and 2 bases, in that order; junction bases with no gene match: 5. Germline CDR1 reads MNHNY; CDR2 reads SVGAGI (reference sequence). The CDR3 spans 16 residues. CDR3 sequence: CASSQRENPGANVLTF. The CDR3 DNA is TGTGCCAGCAGTCAGCGGGAGAACCCTGGGGCCAACGTCCTGACTTTC.

This clone was observed once. The rearrangement uses TRBV18 and TRBJ2-1; 10 bases align to TRBD1. The V gene end was trimmed by 2 bases and the J gene end by 7 bases; junction bases not matched to a gene: 14. Germline V gives CDR1 KGHSH, CDR2 LQKENI. The CDR3 loop spans 18 amino acids. CDR3 DNA sequence: TGTGCCAGCTCACCAGGGGTCAGGGACAGGGGTTTGAGGAATGAGCAGTTCTTC. Its protein is CASSPGVRDRGLRNEQFF.

The CDR3 nucleotides read TGTGCCAGCAGCCTGCGGTGGGTGAACACTGAAGCTTTCTTT. Encoded protein: CASSLRWVNTEAFF. This chain links TRBV5-6 with TRBJ1-1; no clear D gene. This CDR3 comprises 14 residues. Trimming took 4 bases from V and 0 from J, leaving 10 bases between them. Germline CDR1 reads SGHDT; CDR2 reads YYEEEE.

The chain links TRBV5-8 to TRBJ1-1, with D unresolved. The ends were cut back, 0 bases at V and 5 bases at J, with 2 bases in the middle. The V gene's germline CDR1 is SGHTS and CDR2 YDEGEE. This CDR3 is 11 amino acids long. The CDR3 protein is CASSLATEAFF. The CDR3 nucleotides are TGTGCCAGCAGCTTGGCGACTGAAGCTTTCTTT.

This clone has just one count. The chain uses TRBV10-2 and TRBJ1-2, with no clear D. V lost 0 bases to trimming and J lost 0 bases, with 11 bases between them. Germline V gene sequence: CDR1 WSHSY, CDR2 SAAADI. The CDR3 is 16 residues long. CDR3 region: CASSESKRVPNYGYTF. As DNA, the CDR3 is TGCGCCAGCAGTGAGTCGAAGAGGGTGCCTAACTATGGCTACACCTTC.

V is TRBV7-2 and J is TRBJ2-3; 10 nucleotides line up with TRBD2. The germline CDR1 and CDR2 sequences are SGHTA and FQGNSA. CDR3 length: 17 residues. J lost 0 bases, V lost 2 bases, and 5 bases had no gene match. The CDR3 loop reads CASSLQRGGSSTDTQYF. The CDR3, as DNA: TGTGCCAGCAGCTTACAGCGGGGGGGCTCTAGCACAGATACGCAGTATTTT.

The V and J genes are TRBV4-1 and TRBJ1-3; D perhaps matches TRBD1 (6 bases). Germline lookup yields CDR1 MGHRA and CDR2 YSYEKL. This CDR3 region has 14 residues. Trimming took off 3 bases at V and 4 bases at J, with 10 bases between the two ends. CDR3 coding DNA: TGCGCCAGCAGCCATCCAGGGGCCGGAAACACCATATATTTT. This translates into CASSHPGAGNTIYF.

This clone appeared many times. The rearrangement joins TRBV2 to TRBJ2-6; D unresolved. V was cut by 7 bases and J by 0 bases, with 7 bases left in between. Per germline, CDR1 SNHLY and CDR2 FYNNEI. The CDR3 covers 14 residues. The CDR3 reads CASTYPSGANVLTF. The CDR3 DNA is TGTGCCAGCACCTACCCCTCTGGGGCCAACGTCCTGACTTTC.

The chain uses TRBV27 and TRBJ1-2; D gene uncertain. Germline CDR1 reads MNHEY; CDR2 reads SMNVEV (reference sequence). V lost 8 bases, J lost 4 bases, and 8 bases lay in between. This CDR3 is built from 11 residues. The chain's CDR3 is CASGRSYGYTF. The CDR3 DNA is TGTGCCAGCGGAAGGAGCTATGGCTACACCTTC.

V usage is TRBV5-6 and J usage is TRBJ1-3, with D possibly matching TRBD1 (6 bases). V was trimmed by 3 bases and J by 0 bases, leaving 13 bases between them. This CDR3 has 16 residues. Germline CDR1 reads SGHDT; CDR2 reads YYEEEE. The CDR3 is CASSSRDTSSGNTIYF. CDR3 nucleotide sequence: TGTGCCAGCAGCTCCCGGGACACAAGCTCTGGAAACACCATATATTTT. Drawing the rest from reference TRBV5-6 and TRBJ1-3, the complete variable domain is DAGVTQSPTHLIKTRGQQVTLRCSPKSGHDTVSWYQQALGQGPQFIFQYYEEEERQRGNFPDRFSGHQFPNYSSELNVNALLLGDSALYLCASSSRDTSSGNTIYFGEGSWLTVV.

This rearrangement joins TRBV27 to TRBJ2-3; D unresolved. This CDR3 contains 14 residues. CDR1 is MNHEY and CDR2 is SMNVEV in the germline V gene (reference sequence). Trimming took off 3 bases at V and 2 bases at J, with 9 bases between the two ends. CDR3: CASSFYSSTDTQYF. As DNA, the CDR3 is TGTGCCAGCAGTTTTTACAGCTCCACAGATACGCAGTATTTT.

The chain is built from TRBV11-1 and TRBJ2-5, with TRBD1 identical over 8 bases. The assigned J gene may be wrong: the sequence end matches TRBJ2-7 better. The CDR3 contains 12 residues. Germline V lookup: CDR1 SGHAT, CDR2 FQDESV (reference sequence). The CDR3 protein is CASSSDRAEQYF. Here the CDR3 DNA reads TGTGCCAGCAGCTCGGACAGGGCCGAGCAGTACTTC.

This rearrangement joins TRBV5-1 to TRBJ2-5, with D hard to call. Germline-derived CDR1 and CDR2 are SGHRS and YFSETQ. The CDR3 spans 13 residues. Trimming left V 5 bases short and J 2 bases short, with 10 bases between. The CDR3: CASRSTFQETQYF. For the CDR3, the DNA is TGCGCCAGCAGGTCAACTTTTCAAGAGACCCAGTACTTC.

About this clone itself: This sample includes further DNA sequences coding for the same CDR3. This rearrangement joins TRBV28 to TRBJ2-7, with D uncertain. The CDR3 length is 12 residues. In germline, CDR1 is MDHEN, CDR2 SYDVKM. Deletions cut 4 bases from V and 3 bases from J, with 7 bases between. In DNA form, the CDR3 reads TGTGCCAGCAGTTCCCGACACTACGAGCAGTACTTC. Translating it yields CASSSRHYEQYF. The whole variable domain, remainder taken from reference TRBV28 and TRBJ2-7, is DVKVTQSSRYLVKRTGEKVFLECVQDMDHENMFWYRQDPGLGLRLIYFSYDVKMKEKGDIPEGYSVSREKKERFSLILESASTNQTSMYLCASSSRHYEQYFGPGTRLTVT.

V is TRBV27 and J is TRBJ1-5; D ambiguous. Germline CDR1 reads MNHEY; CDR2 reads SMNVEV (reference sequence). Trimming left V 5 bases short and J 6 bases short, with 11 bases between. This CDR3 contains 13 residues. For the CDR3, the DNA is TGTGCCAGCAGTCTCGGGTACGGTCAGCCCCAGCATTTT. This gives the protein CASSLGYGQPQHF.